This TCR beta chain comes out of a study of radiotherapy plus CTLA-4 blockade in lung cancer. Study background: Disease control reached around 30%, with objective responses in about 19%.

Study outcomes and limitations: Reports state that early shifts in blood T cell clones, with interferon-beta, best predicted response. Peripheral blood showed expansion of tumor-derived TCR clones after radiotherapy and ipilimumab.

Data came from immunoSEQ multiplex PCR; TCRdb stores just in-frame clones and leaves some out. The profile shows around 26,000 clones, about 71% of them singletons. This clone appeared once. Antigen specificity is unknown. It was focal radiation plus CTLA-4 blockade with ipilimumab that patients with chemo-refractory metastatic non-small-cell lung cancer received. The receptor was isolated from a human donor with non-small cell lung cancer whose response to radiotherapy plus ipilimumab could not be evaluated. This material consisted of peripheral blood, taken from a patient treated with radiotherapy plus ipilimumab.

This chain's CDR3 is CASSLKASERYEQYF. The CDR3 DNA follows: TGTGCCAGCAGTTTAAAAGCTAGCGAACGTTACGAGCAGTACTTC. The chain employs TRBV27 and TRBJ2-7, with D possibly being TRBD2 (6 bases). The V end was cut by 2 bases, the J end by 4 bases, with 15 bases between. CDR3 size: 15 residues. Per germline, CDR1 MNHEY and CDR2 SMNVEV (reference sequence).